The 25 T cell receptor beta chains below come from one sample, sequenced in a study of vaccination effects on CD4 cells after COVID-19. Before sequencing took place, the ViraFEST assay used viral peptide pools to expand antigen-specific CD4+ T cells. At the end of about ten days of culture, CD4+ T cells were isolated. Negative nucleocapsid antibody tests before and after vaccination confirmed no previous SARS-CoV-2 infection. Measured with immunoSEQ multiplex PCR; TCRdb has only the in-frame clones, and not every one. The sample carries 70,000 or so clones, under 80% recorded once. What these receptors recognize is not known. The source was CD4+ T cells from PBMCs cultured with SARS-CoV-2 spike peptides, collected before COVID-19 vaccination. Every receptor here comes from a human donor who received a COVID-19 vaccine.

Only a few counts were recorded for this clone. J is TRBJ2-2 and V is TRBV9; 7 bases fit TRBD2. The CDR3 extends over 16 amino acids. V lost 4 bases, J lost 0 bases, and 6 bases stayed unmatched. Looked up from germline, CDR1 is SGDLS and CDR2 is YYNGEE. CDR3 sequence reads: CASSRQRGANTGELFF. The DNA for the CDR3 is TGTGCCAGCAGCAGGCAGCGGGGCGCGAACACCGGGGAGCTGTTTTTT.

In this sample, this clone turned up a few times. The chain recombines TRBV5-6 with TRBJ1-2; possible D gene TRBD1, 6 bases. Germline loops: CDR1 SGHDT, CDR2 YYEEEE. Trimming pared 0 bases from V and 8 bases from J, leaving 14 bases between. This CDR3 contains 14 residues. CDR3 region: CASSLGQGTIGYTF. The CDR3 nucleotides are TGTGCCAGCAGCTTGGGGCAGGGGACGATAGGCTACACCTTC.

The rearrangement links TRBV19 to TRBJ1-3; TRBD1 aligns across 8 bases. Germline values: CDR1 LNHDA, CDR2 SQIVND (reference sequence). The CDR3 contains 15 residues. The trim removed 5 bases at V and 2 bases at J, leaving 5 bases unmatched. The CDR3 spells CASSLSDRAGNTIYF. CDR3 nucleotides: TGTGCCAGTAGTCTATCGGACAGGGCTGGAAACACCATATATTTT.

The chain uses TRBV2 and TRBJ2-1; D unclear. The V gene lost 6 bases and the J gene lost 0 bases, with 12 bases spanning the gap. The germline V gene encodes CDR1 SNHLY and CDR2 FYNNEI. The CDR3 is made up of 15 amino acids. The CDR3 nucleotides are TGTGCCAGCAGAGCGACTGGATACTCCTACAATGAGCAGTTCTTC. Translating it yields CASRATGYSYNEQFF.

The J gene is TRBJ2-2, the V gene TRBV18, with D unclear. CDR1 and CDR2 from the germline V gene are KGHSH and LQKENI. V gave up 1 base and J gave up 6 bases, with 12 bases separating them. CDR3 length: 15 amino acids. CDR3 nucleotide sequence: TGTGCCAGCTCACCACGGGAACACTCACCCGGGGAGCTGTTTTTT. It yields the protein CASSPREHSPGELFF.

This clone was picked up a small number of times. The chain couples TRBV27 to TRBJ1-6, with 8 bases fitting TRBD1. CDR1 MNHEY and CDR2 SMNVEV come from the germline V gene (reference sequence). Germline trimming cut 3 bases from V and 10 bases from J; bases unmatched to any gene: 8. The CDR3 has 15 amino acids. CDR3 sequence: CASSFARGLLSPLHF. In nucleotides, the CDR3 is TGTGCCAGCAGTTTTGCCAGGGGGCTATTATCACCCCTCCACTTT.

The rearrangement uses TRBV5-1 and TRBJ2-2, with 7 nucleotides matching TRBD1. Germline lookup yields CDR1 SGHRS and CDR2 YFSETQ. V lost 4 bases to trimming and J lost 0 bases; unmatched junction nucleotides: 3. CDR3 size: 15 residues. The CDR3 region is CASSDQGANTGELFF. DNA of the CDR3: TGCGCCAGCAGCGATCAGGGGGCGAACACCGGGGAGCTGTTTTTT.

Written as DNA, the CDR3 is TGTGCCAGCAGTTTTTATGGGAACACTGAAGCTTTCTTT. Its translation is CASSFYGNTEAFF. This chain uses TRBV28 with TRBJ1-1; no firm D call. The CDR3 totals 13 residues. V lost 3 bases and J 1 base, leaving 6 bases between the germline ends. Germline-derived CDR1 and CDR2 are MDHEN and SYDVKM.

A few counts support this clone. The chain carries TRBV7-2 and TRBJ2-2, with unresolved D. The CDR3 covers 14 residues. The germline V gene has CDR1 SGHTA and CDR2 FQGNSA. Trimming took 5 bases from V and 1 from J, leaving 8 bases between them. In DNA, the CDR3 is TGTGCCAGCAGCCCCAGACAGAACACCGGGGAGCTGTTTTTT. Amino acids: CASSPRQNTGELFF.

V gene TRBV29-1 combines with J gene TRBJ2-2; D is unclear. V was pared by 5 bases and J by 4 bases, with 20 bases between. The germline V gene has CDR1 SQVTM and CDR2 ANQGSEA. This CDR3 spans 16 amino acids. CDR3 in amino acids: CSVLGQELSTTGELFF. As DNA, the CDR3 is TGCAGCGTTCTAGGGCAGGAACTTTCCACCACCGGGGAGCTGTTTTTT.

The chain is built from TRBV18 and TRBJ2-7, with 7 positions matching TRBD1. The V and J ends lost 3 bases and 3 bases, in that order; junction bases with no gene match: 2. The germline V gene has CDR1 KGHSH and CDR2 LQKENI. The CDR3 sequence is 13 residues long. The DNA for the CDR3 is TGTGCCAGCTCACCGACAGGGTTCTACGAGCAGTACGTC. This encodes CASSPTGFYEQYV.

V gene TRBV19 combines with J gene TRBJ2-5; 10 bases match TRBD2. Germline lookup yields CDR1 LNHDA and CDR2 SQIVND (reference sequence). The CDR3 has 16 residues. Trimming removed 3 bases from V and 3 bases from J; junction bases left unmatched: 7. The CDR3 region is CASSMIGLAGEETQYF. CDR3 coding DNA: TGTGCCAGTAGTATGATCGGGCTAGCGGGGGAAGAGACCCAGTACTTC.

V is TRBV18 and J is TRBJ1-5, with 9 positions matching TRBD1. J lost 1 base, V lost 5 bases, and 3 bases had no gene match. CDR3 length: 15 residues. Germline-derived CDR1 and CDR2 are KGHSH and LQKENI. In DNA form, the CDR3 reads TGTGCCAGCTCAGCGGGACAGGGAAGCAATCAGCCCCAGCATTTT. It specifies CASSAGQGSNQPQHF.

The chain recombines TRBV19 with TRBJ2-4, with 7 nucleotides matching TRBD2. The CDR3 spans 15 residues. Per the germline V gene, CDR1 is LNHDA and CDR2 is SQIVND (reference sequence). J was trimmed by 1 base and V by 4 bases; bases with no gene match: 4. This chain's CDR3 is CASSREGWAKNIQYF. CDR3 nucleotides: TGTGCCAGTAGTAGGGAGGGATGGGCCAAAAACATTCAGTACTTC. The full variable domain, its missing parts supplied by reference TRBV19 and TRBJ2-4, is DGGITQSPKYLFRKEGQNVTLSCEQNLNHDAMYWYRQDPGQGLRLIYYSQIVNDFQKGDIAEGYSVSREKKESFPLTVTSAQKNPTAFYLCASSREGWAKNIQYFGAGTRLSVL.

J is TRBJ2-1 and V is TRBV7-3; unclear D gene. Trimming took 3 bases from V and 6 from J, leaving 6 bases between them. This CDR3 has 12 residues. Germline-derived CDR1 and CDR2 are SGHTA and FQGTGA. The CDR3: CASSFSGNEQFF. DNA for the CDR3: TGTGCCAGCAGCTTCTCCGGCAATGAGCAGTTCTTC. The full variable domain, with the rest looked up from reference TRBV7-3 and TRBJ2-1, is GAGVSQTPSNKVTEKGKYVELRCDPISGHTALYWYRQSLGQGPEFLIYFQGTGAADDSGLPNDRFFAVRPEGSVSTLKIQRTERGDSAVYLCASSFSGNEQFFGPGTRLTVL.

The chain carries TRBV30 and TRBJ2-1, with D perhaps TRBD2 (5 bases). V was trimmed by 4 bases and J by 7 bases, leaving 14 bases between them. This CDR3 is built from 13 residues. CDR1 is GTSNPN, CDR2 SVGIG, per germline (reference sequence). The CDR3 loop is CAWKRATGNEQFF. The DNA for the CDR3 is TGTGCCTGGAAAAGGGCCACGGGGAATGAGCAGTTCTTC.

On this clone itself: Because the CDR3 is missing its conserved closing phenylalanine or tryptophan, this is likely a read error. No DNA is shown, since the ends of the CDR3 on it are uncertain; the CDR3 is the one TCRdb lists. The chain combines TRBV7-3 with TRBJ1-1; the DNA was not compared with TRBD1, the D call given in the table. Germline V gives CDR1 SGHTA, CDR2 FQGTGA. The CDR3 is 13 amino acids in total, end residues counted. CDR3 region: CASSLQGPNPPHL.

This chain links TRBV9 with TRBJ1-5, with D possibly matching TRBD1 (5 bases). Trimming left V 4 bases short and J 0 bases short, with 17 bases between. There are 17 residues in the CDR3. Germline loops: CDR1 SGDLS, CDR2 YYNGEE. CDR3 sequence: CASSPTDSLYSNQPQHF. Written as DNA, the CDR3 is TGTGCCAGCAGCCCCACAGACAGCCTCTATAGCAATCAGCCCCAGCATTTT.

This clone was found a few times. The chain employs TRBV7-8 and TRBJ1-6; D unclear. Germline CDR1 reads SGHVS; CDR2 reads FQNEAQ. CDR3 length equals 15 residues. Trimming removed 2 bases at V and 7 bases at J, with 12 bases between. CDR3 in DNA: TGTGCCAGCAGCTTATTAGAGGGTGCCAATTCACCCCTCCACTTT. Amino acids: CASSLLEGANSPLHF. Supplemented by reference TRBV7-8 and TRBJ1-6, the full variable domain reads GAGVSQSPRYKVAKRGQDVALRCDPISGHVSLFWYQQALGQGPEFLTYFQNEAQLDKSGLPSDRFFAERPEGSVSTLKIQRTQQEDSAVYLCASSLLEGANSPLHFGNGTRLTVT.

The chain combines TRBV11-1 with TRBJ2-1; the match to TRBD2 covers 12 bases. Germline V gives CDR1 SGHAT, CDR2 FQDESV (reference sequence). This CDR3 has 14 residues. After removal of 3 bases from V and 13 bases from J, the junction contained 7 bases not matched to a gene. The CDR3: CASSLKLAGGEQFF. Here the CDR3 DNA reads TGTGCCAGCAGCTTGAAACTAGCGGGGGGTGAACAGTTCTTC. Combining the CDR3 with reference TRBV11-1 and TRBJ2-1 gives the whole variable domain EAEVAQSPRYKITEKSQAVAFWCDPISGHATLYWYRQILGQGPELLVQFQDESVVDDSQLPKDRFSAERLKGVDSTLKIQPAELGDSAMYLCASSLKLAGGEQFFGPGTRLTVL.

The chain has TRBV24-1 and TRBJ2-7, with 10 bases that match TRBD1. The CDR3 length is 17 residues. Trimming cost V 3 bases and J 5 bases; bases outside gene matches: 12. CDR1 is KGHDR, CDR2 SFDVKD, per germline. The CDR3 DNA reads as TGTGCCACCAGTGATAAAACCGGGACAGGGGAAAGGAACGAGCAGTACGTC. It yields the protein CATSDKTGTGERNEQYV.

The rearrangement links TRBV4-1 to TRBJ2-2; tentative D call: TRBD1 (5 bases). Looked up from germline, CDR1 is MGHRA and CDR2 is YSYEKL. The CDR3 has 14 residues. Trimming removed 6 bases from V and 4 bases from J, with 12 bases in between. CDR3: CASRYPGSTGELFF. The DNA for the CDR3 is TGCGCCAGCAGGTACCCAGGGTCCACCGGGGAGCTGTTTTTT.

The chain carries TRBV9 and TRBJ1-1; D perhaps matches TRBD1 (5 bases). The germline V gene has CDR1 SGDLS and CDR2 YYNGEE. This CDR3 has 13 amino acids. V was cut by 4 bases and J by 5 bases, with 12 bases left in between. CDR3 region: CASSSEGRTEAFF. CDR3 sequence (DNA): TGTGCCAGCAGCTCCGAGGGGCGGACTGAAGCTTTCTTT.

The gene calls are TRBV7-2 and TRBJ2-1; 7 positions match TRBD1. Germline V gene lookup returns CDR1 SGHTA and CDR2 FQGNSA. V lost 5 bases to trimming and J lost 1 base; unmatched junction nucleotides: 2. This CDR3 is built from 14 residues. The CDR3 DNA reads TGTGCCAGCAGCATGACAGGGTCCTACAATGAGCAGTTCTTC. Translating it yields CASSMTGSYNEQFF.

The chain combines TRBV2 with TRBJ2-5, with a weak D call TRBD1 (5 bases). Germline V lookup: CDR1 SNHLY, CDR2 FYNNEI. V lost 2 bases to trimming and J lost 3 bases, with 10 bases between them. The CDR3 covers 14 residues. The CDR3: CASSEMVGEETQYF. CDR3 nucleotide sequence: TGTGCCAGCAGTGAAATGGTAGGGGAAGAGACCCAGTACTTC.